The 23 T cell receptor beta chains below all came from one sample that was sequenced in a study of OX40 agonist ivuxolimab in advanced cancers. Clones were sequenced by immunoSEQ multiplex PCR, and TCRdb holds only the in-frame ones, with some missing. The data show about 38,000 clones, about nine tenths seen once. Sequencing was performed on CD4+ or CD8+ T cells sorted from blood, taken in a trial of the OX40 agonist ivuxolimab. The source of these receptors is an adult with an advanced solid tumor such as melanoma, head and neck, liver or kidney cancer.

The chain joins TRBV7-2 to TRBJ1-4, with a weak D call TRBD1 (5 bases). The germline V and J ends were trimmed by 1 base and 5 bases, with 8 bases remaining between them. The length of the CDR3 is 14 residues. CDR1 is SGHTA, CDR2 FQGNSA, per germline. CDR3 protein: CASSLEKGNEKLFF. Written as DNA, the CDR3 is TGTGCCAGCAGCTTAGAAAAGGGGAATGAAAAACTGTTTTTT.

The rearrangement uses TRBV19 and TRBJ1-1, with TRBD1 matching 7 bases. After removal of 4 bases from V and 1 base from J, the junction contained 6 bases not matched to a gene. CDR3 length: 15 residues. In germline, CDR1 is LNHDA, CDR2 SQIVND (reference sequence). CDR3 in amino acids: CASSTQGRENTEAFF. Written as DNA, the CDR3 is TGTGCCAGTAGTACACAGGGGAGAGAGAACACTGAAGCTTTCTTT.

V gene TRBV7-6 combines with J gene TRBJ1-2, with D unresolved. The V end was cut by 2 bases, the J end by 6 bases, with 16 bases between. The CDR3 loop spans 15 amino acids. CDR1 and CDR2 from the germline V gene are SGHVS and FNYEAQ. CDR3 protein: CASSLTGRVGDGYTF. CDR3 DNA sequence: TGTGCCAGCAGCTTAACCGGCCGGGTCGGGGATGGCTACACCTTC.

The chain uses TRBV19 and TRBJ2-2, with D possibly TRBD1 on 6 matching bases. The ends were cut back, 5 bases at V and 1 base at J, with 23 bases in the middle. The CDR3 is 19 residues long. The germline gives CDR1 LNHDA, CDR2 SQIVND (reference sequence). CDR3 nucleotides: TGTGCCAGTAGTGGTCGGGACACGATCCTTCGGGGGAACACCGGGGAGCTGTTTTTT. It translates to CASSGRDTILRGNTGELFF.

This clone was picked up one time. The chain combines TRBV27 with TRBJ1-3; D call uncertain. V was pared by 6 bases and J by 0 bases, with 24 bases between. The CDR3 totals 19 residues. Germline CDR1 and CDR2: MNHEY and SMNVEV (reference sequence). The CDR3 sequence: CASSPSPLVLTSSGNTIYF. The CDR3 nucleotides are TGTGCCAGCAGCCCCAGCCCCCTCGTCCTCACTTCCTCTGGAAACACCATATATTTT.

This chain joins TRBV28 and TRBJ1-2, with D possibly TRBD1 on 6 matching bases. This CDR3 comprises 14 residues. Looked up from germline, CDR1 is MDHEN and CDR2 is SYDVKM. The V and J ends lost 5 bases and 6 bases respectively, with 16 bases between them. The CDR3 nucleotides are TGTGCCAGCAGTAAAGGGATCCCAGGGGATGGCTACACCTTC. As protein: CASSKGIPGDGYTF.

This sequence joins TRBV6-5 and TRBJ2-7; no reliable D call. Germline CDR1 is MNHEY and CDR2 is SVGAGI. The V gene lost 0 bases and the J gene lost 0 bases, with 3 bases spanning the gap. This CDR3 region has 13 residues. The DNA of the CDR3 is TGTGCCAGCAGTTACTCCTCCTCCTACGAGCAGTACTTC. Protein sequence: CASSYSSSYEQYF.

V usage is TRBV5-6 and J usage is TRBJ1-2, with TRBD1 as a possible D gene (5 bases). The CDR3 has 13 amino acids. V was clipped by 4 bases and J by 8 bases, with 15 bases between them. Germline V CDR1 and CDR2: SGHDT, YYEEEE. CDR3 sequence: CASSDEGLEGYTF. Here the CDR3 DNA reads TGTGCCAGCAGCGACGAGGGACTGGAGGGCTACACCTTC.

The chain has TRBV4-2 and TRBJ2-7; D uncertain. V lost 5 bases and J lost 0, with 11 bases in between. From germline, CDR1 is LGHNA and CDR2 YNFKEQ. The CDR3 is made up of 14 amino acids. CDR3 region: CASSSDGSSYEQYF. CDR3 DNA: TGTGCCAGCAGCTCGGACGGCAGCTCCTACGAGCAGTACTTC.

V and J are TRBV5-1 and TRBJ2-3, with D perhaps TRBD2 (5 bases). CDR1 and CDR2 from the germline V gene are SGHRS and YFSETQ. The CDR3 runs to 14 residues. V lost 0 bases and J lost 4, with 9 bases in between. The CDR3 protein is CASSLGEGADTQYF. CDR3 nucleotide sequence: TGCGCCAGCAGCTTGGGAGAGGGCGCAGATACGCAGTATTTT.

The chain couples TRBV27 to TRBJ1-2; D gene ambiguous. From germline, CDR1 is MNHEY and CDR2 SMNVEV (reference sequence). The CDR3 has 16 residues. V lost 3 bases and J 2 bases, leaving 16 bases between the germline ends. CDR3 loop: CASSFTPLDKNYGYTF. Written as DNA, the CDR3 is TGTGCCAGCAGTTTTACCCCGCTCGACAAGAACTATGGCTACACCTTC.

V usage is TRBV7-9 and J usage is TRBJ2-7; D is ambiguous. CDR3 length equals 16 residues. Looked up from germline, CDR1 is SEHNR and CDR2 is FQNEAQ (reference sequence). Trimming pared 5 bases from V and 0 bases from J, leaving 17 bases between. The CDR3 loop is CASSPQVGSYSYEQYF. The CDR3 DNA is TGTGCCAGCAGCCCCCAAGTTGGTTCATACTCCTACGAGCAGTACTTC.

The chain links TRBV6-5 to TRBJ1-2; possible D gene TRBD1, 6 bases. In germline, CDR1 is MNHEY, CDR2 SVGAGI. This CDR3 contains 13 residues. Deletions cut 3 bases from V and 6 bases from J, with 11 bases between. The CDR3 region is CASSYGGTNGYTF. In DNA form, the CDR3 reads TGTGCCAGCAGTTATGGCGGGACAAATGGCTACACCTTC.

The J gene is TRBJ1-4, the V gene TRBV28; the D gene is possibly TRBD1 (6 bases). CDR3 length: 14 amino acids. CDR1 and CDR2 from the germline V gene are MDHEN and SYDVKM. V lost 5 bases, J lost 5 bases, and 12 bases lay in between. The CDR3 nucleotides read TGTGCCAGCAGTGGAAGGGGGGTGAATGAAAAACTGTTTTTT. Translated: CASSGRGVNEKLFF.

V and J are TRBV4-1 and TRBJ2-2; TRBD2 agrees at 9 bases. The ends lost 4 bases at V and 4 bases at J; junction bases unmatched: 4. The CDR3 is 15 amino acids. Per the germline V gene, CDR1 is MGHRA and CDR2 is YSYEKL. The CDR3: CASSLRGGATGELFF. As DNA, the CDR3 is TGCGCCAGCAGCCTGCGGGGGGGCGCCACCGGGGAGCTGTTTTTT.

The V and J genes are TRBV19 and TRBJ2-3; 9 nucleotides align to TRBD1. The junction had 7 bases not matched to a gene; V was cut back by 5 bases and J by 4 bases. Germline assignment: CDR1 LNHDA and CDR2 SQIVND (reference sequence). The CDR3 is made up of 15 amino acids. The CDR3 DNA is TGTGCCAGTAGTTCGGACAGGGGATTGGCAGATACGCAGTATTTT. This codes for CASSSDRGLADTQYF.

The rearrangement links TRBV5-5 to TRBJ2-3, with 7 bases that match TRBD1. CDR3 length: 16 amino acids. The V segment lost 2 bases and the J segment 0 bases; nucleotides outside the gene matches: 6. CDR1 and CDR2 from the germline V gene are SGHKS and YYEKEE (reference sequence). DNA of the CDR3: TGTGCCAGCAGCTTCAGGGACAGCTCTAGCACAGATACGCAGTATTTT. Protein sequence: CASSFRDSSSTDTQYF.

J is TRBJ2-3 and V is TRBV6-4, with a weak D call TRBD2 (5 bases). V lost 1 base, J lost 1 base, and 6 bases lay in between. This CDR3 has 14 amino acids. Germline CDR1 and CDR2: MRHNA and SNTAGT. The CDR3: CASSDLEGTDTQYF. CDR3 sequence (DNA): TGTGCCAGCAGTGACTTGGAGGGCACAGATACGCAGTATTTT.

This sequence joins TRBV11-1 and TRBJ2-7; 10 nucleotides align to TRBD1. Germline V CDR1 and CDR2: SGHAT, FQDESV (reference sequence). Trimming took 5 bases from V and 2 from J; bases not matched to a gene: 12. This CDR3 contains 17 residues. The CDR3 nucleotides are TGTGCCAGCAGCCCGGGACAGGGGTCCCCAGCTACCTACGAGCAGTACTTC. It translates to CASSPGQGSPATYEQYF.

The chain recombines TRBV19 with TRBJ2-2; D might be TRBD1 (5 bases). V was trimmed by 2 bases and J by 7 bases, leaving 11 bases between them. The CDR3 loop spans 14 amino acids. The germline V gene encodes CDR1 LNHDA and CDR2 SQIVND (reference sequence). CDR3 amino acids: CASSIIQGYGELFF. Here the CDR3 DNA reads TGTGCCAGTAGTATAATTCAGGGATACGGGGAGCTGTTTTTT.

This chain links TRBV4-3 with TRBJ1-2; D unclear. The CDR3 totals 11 residues. With 1 base removed from V and 4 bases from J, the gap between germline ends came to 1 base. Germline CDR1 LGHNA, CDR2 YSLEER. This chain's CDR3 is CASSQGYGYTF. CDR3 DNA: TGCGCCAGCAGCCAAGGCTATGGCTACACCTTC.

The J gene is TRBJ2-1, the V gene TRBV9; 7 nucleotides align to TRBD2. Looked up from germline, CDR1 is SGDLS and CDR2 is YYNGEE. This CDR3 is 17 amino acids long. Unmatched junction bases numbered 10, after V lost 1 base and J lost 3 bases. The CDR3 here is CASSVSRGSGDYNEQFF. Written as DNA, the CDR3 is TGTGCCAGCAGCGTATCGAGAGGGAGCGGGGACTACAATGAGCAGTTCTTC.

This chain connects TRBV18 to TRBJ2-3, with D tentatively TRBD2 (5 bases). The germline CDR1 and CDR2 sequences are KGHSH and LQKENI. V gave up 6 bases and J gave up 2 bases, with 15 bases separating them. The CDR3 extends over 15 amino acids. CDR3 amino acids: CASSPRDEHTDTQYF. Here the CDR3 DNA reads TGTGCCAGCTCCCCGAGGGATGAACACACAGATACGCAGTATTTT.